The text below deals with one T cell receptor (beta chain). Amplification used 60 Vbeta primers and 13 Jbeta primers. Data came from immunoSEQ multiplex PCR; TCRdb stores just in-frame clones and leaves some out. This sample carries about 160,000 clones, roughly 83% of them seen once, and the ten largest clones take around 1.6%. The CDR3 covers 14 residues. Germline V CDR1 and CDR2: SGHTA, FQGNSA. V lost 2 bases and J lost 3, with 10 bases in between. These data belong to a study of cytomegalovirus exposure and HLA in healthy donors. Across the study: One earlier analysis, a look at roughly 180 million T cells, found some 120 million unique TCR beta sequences.

This TCR was recovered from a woman aged 18 to 35 in good health and CMV-seronegative. The sequenced sample was PBMCs. The V call is TRBV7-2, the J call TRBJ1-2, with D possibly TRBD1 on 5 matching bases. CDR3 DNA sequence: TGTGCCAGCAGCTTAAGACAGATCTACTATGGCTACACCTTC. This translates into CASSLRQIYYGYTF. The variable domain in full, with the rest retrieved from reference TRBV7-2 and TRBJ1-2, is GAGVSQSPSNKVTEKGKDVELRCDPISGHTALYWYRQSLGQGLEFLIYFQGNSAPDKSGLPSDRFSAERTGGSVSTLTIQRTQQEDSAVYLCASSLRQIYYGYTFGSGTRLTVV.